The 24 T cell receptor beta chains reported below all come from one sample, sequenced in a study of spatial heterogeneity in lung cancer. General study findings and limits: The study found that expanded intratumoral alpha and beta TCR counts tracked tumor mutation counts.

Their specific antigens are unknown. Time point meaning: sample taken at primary tumor resection. One entry per CDR3 protein results from TCRdb running MiXCR on the 5' RACE reads. The sample contains about 3,300 distinct CDR3 sequences, roughly 12% of which appear only once. The starting material was lung tumor tissue, obtained at surgery. The receptors originated from a male donor with early-stage non-small cell lung cancer.

This clonotype appeared a few times. The chain has TRBV2 and TRBJ1-5; possible D gene TRBD1, 5 bases. CDR1 is SNHLY, CDR2 FYNNEI, per germline. This CDR3 has 15 residues. The CDR3 coding sequence is TGTGCTCCCGGGACGAGGGAGAATAGCAATCAGCCCCAGCATTTT. Amino acids: CAPGTRENSNQPQHF.

Within the sample, this clonotype is medium-sized. The chain carries TRBV9 and TRBJ2-3; D is ambiguous. V gave up 0 bases and J gave up 2 bases, with 13 bases separating them. The CDR3 is made up of 16 amino acids. Germline CDR1 is SGDLS and CDR2 is YYNGEE. The CDR3 bases are TGTGCCAGCAGCGTAGATGGATCACCAACCACAGATACGCAGTATTTT. Its protein product is CASSVDGSPTTDTQYF.

In its sample, this clonotype is large. CDR3 residues: CASSQHPGAGGINEQFF. The CDR3 DNA reads as TGTGCCAGCAGCCAACATCCCGGGGCCGGGGGTATCAATGAGCAGTTCTTC. The genes are TRBV4-2 and TRBJ2-1; a possible D gene is TRBD2 (6 bases). The CDR3 extends over 17 amino acids. The germline CDR1 and CDR2 sequences are LGHNA and YNFKEQ. With 2 bases removed from V and 6 bases from J, the gap between germline ends came to 20 bases.

This clonotype is deemed medium-sized (0.01 to 0.1%). The chain joins TRBV6-2 or TRBV6-3 to TRBJ2-7, with 9 bases aligning to TRBD1. Germline assignment: CDR1 MNHEY and CDR2 SVGEGT. CDR3 size: 15 residues. The trim removed 5 bases at V and 3 bases at J, leaving 8 bases unmatched. This CDR3 is CASSRPGQGLYEQYF. The CDR3 DNA reads TGTGCCAGCAGTAGACCGGGACAGGGCCTCTACGAGCAGTACTTC.

This clonotype was recorded many times. The chain couples TRBV6-2 or TRBV6-3 to TRBJ2-1; unclear D gene. The length of the CDR3 is 15 residues. V dropped 2 bases and J dropped 0 bases, with 8 bases sitting between them. Germline assignment: CDR1 MNHEY and CDR2 SVGEGT. CDR3 DNA sequence: TGTGCCAGCAGTTACGGGGAAAGCTCCTACAATGAGCAGTTCTTC. Translation gives CASSYGESSYNEQFF.

By proportion, this clonotype is medium-sized. The chain has TRBV7-3 and TRBJ2-2; possible D gene TRBD1, 5 bases. The CDR3 sequence is 13 residues long. Per germline, CDR1 SGHTA and CDR2 FQGTGA. V was clipped by 3 bases and J by 4 bases, with 6 bases between them. The CDR3 sequence is CASSLTVTGELFF. CDR3 nucleotide sequence: TGTGCCAGCAGCTTGACAGTCACCGGGGAGCTGTTTTTT.

Judged by abundance, this clonotype is medium-sized. The CDR3 here is CASSTRTGRDTQYF. The CDR3 DNA sequence: TGTGCCAGCAGCACGAGGACAGGACGAGATACGCAGTATTTT. The V and J genes are TRBV12-3 or TRBV12-4 and TRBJ2-3, with 7 nucleotides matching TRBD1. Losses at the gene ends were 6 bases for V and 5 bases for J; bases not matched to a gene: 8. The CDR3 runs 14 residues.

V is TRBV5-1 and J is TRBJ2-5, with D possibly being TRBD1 (6 bases). Trimming removed 5 bases at V and 1 base at J, with 15 bases between. Germline V gives CDR1 SGHRS, CDR2 YFSETQ. The CDR3 spans 15 residues. The CDR3 sequence is CASRSTRDIQETQYF. The CDR3, as DNA: TGCGCCAGCAGATCTACCCGGGACATCCAAGAGACCCAGTACTTC.

Judged by abundance, this clonotype is medium-sized. This chain links TRBV16 with TRBJ1-1; D might be TRBD1 (5 bases). The CDR3 runs 13 residues. CDR1 and CDR2 from the germline V gene are KGHSY and FQNENV. V was shortened by 3 bases and J by 3 bases, with 8 bases between the two germline ends. This CDR3 reads CASSHIGDTEAFF. CDR3 DNA sequence: TGTGCCAGCAGCCATATAGGGGACACTGAAGCTTTCTTT. Full variable domain (outside the CDR3, taken from reference TRBV16 and TRBJ1-1): GEEVAQTPKHLVRGEGQKAKLYCAPIKGHSYVFWYQQVLKNEFKFLISFQNENVFDETGMPKERFSAKCLPNSPCSLEIQATKLEDSAVYFCASSHIGDTEAFFGQGTRLTVV.

This clonotype is classed as medium-sized. The chain links TRBV4-3 to TRBJ2-1; TRBD2 matches at 7 bases. Germline trimming cut 1 base from V and 4 bases from J; bases unmatched to any gene: 4. Germline-derived CDR1 and CDR2 are LGHNA and YSLEER. The CDR3 spans 15 residues. The CDR3 spells CASSQGTSFYNEQFF. The CDR3 DNA follows: TGCGCCAGCAGCCAAGGGACTAGTTTTTACAATGAGCAGTTCTTC.

This clonotype was seen at least ten times. The chain combines TRBV19 with TRBJ2-2; 12 nucleotides match TRBD1. This CDR3 has 16 residues. V shed 4 bases and J 5 bases; nucleotides not matched to a gene: 5. Germline lookup yields CDR1 LNHDA and CDR2 SQIVND (reference sequence). The CDR3 is CASSRGQGAGTGELFF. CDR3 DNA sequence: TGTGCCAGTAGTAGGGGACAGGGGGCTGGGACCGGGGAGCTGTTTTTT.

This clonotype is categorized as medium-sized. The chain uses TRBV7-9 and TRBJ1-2; perhaps TRBD1 as D (5 bases). Germline V CDR1 and CDR2: SEHNR, FQNEAQ (reference sequence). This CDR3 is 15 amino acids long. V dropped 4 bases and J dropped 7 bases, with 19 bases sitting between them. The CDR3 protein is CASSSPIEGASGYTF. CDR3 bases: TGTGCCAGCAGCTCCCCAATCGAAGGGGCAAGTGGCTACACCTTC.

This clonotype is termed medium-sized (0.01 to 0.1%). The chain employs TRBV7-9 and TRBJ1-5; 7 bases agree with TRBD1. The CDR3 extends over 15 amino acids. V shed 4 bases, J shed 2 bases, and the junction held 5 bases outside the gene matches. Germline V CDR1 and CDR2: SEHNR, FQNEAQ (reference sequence). CDR3: CASSSTGSGNQPQHF. Here the CDR3 DNA reads TGTGCCAGCAGCTCGACAGGGTCAGGCAATCAGCCCCAGCATTTT.

The V call is TRBV11-2, the J call TRBJ2-3; D might be TRBD2 (6 bases). This CDR3 has 17 residues. Trimming took 1 base from V and 3 from J, leaving 17 bases between them. Germline V CDR1 and CDR2: SGHAT, FQNNGV. The CDR3 reads CASSLGGLATVTDTQYF. CDR3 nucleotides: TGTGCCAGCAGCTTAGGCGGGCTAGCGACGGTGACAGATACGCAGTATTTT.

This clonotype ranks as medium-sized (0.01 to 0.1%). The rearrangement uses TRBV7-2 and TRBJ1-1; D possibly corresponds to TRBD1 (6 bases). CDR3 length: 13 amino acids. CDR1 is SGHTA, CDR2 FQGNSA, per germline. V shed 1 base and J shed 6 bases, with 9 bases lying between them. In nucleotides, the CDR3 is TGTGCCAGCAGCTTAGAGGAGGGGGCTGAAGCTTTCTTT. It is translated as CASSLEEGAEAFF. Based on the CDR3 plus reference TRBV7-2 and TRBJ1-1, the full variable domain is GAGVSQSPSNKVTEKGKDVELRCDPISGHTALYWYRQSLGQGLEFLIYFQGNSAPDKSGLPSDRFSAERTGGSVSTLTIQRTQQEDSAVYLCASSLEEGAEAFFGQGTRLTVV.

This clonotype was recorded many times. The chain is built from TRBV29-1 and TRBJ1-2, with 9 nucleotides matching TRBD1. Per germline, CDR1 SQVTM and CDR2 ANQGSEA. This CDR3 comprises 17 residues. V lost 6 bases to trimming and J lost 4 bases; unmatched junction nucleotides: 18. The CDR3 loop is CSVAEGTGSQSSYGYTF. Here the CDR3 DNA reads TGCAGCGTCGCCGAGGGGACAGGGTCCCAATCTAGCTATGGCTACACCTTC. The variable domain in full, completed from reference TRBV29-1 and TRBJ1-2, reads SAVISQKPSRDICQRGTSLTIQCQVDSQVTMMFWYRQQPGQSLTLIATANQGSEATYESGFVIDKFPISRPNLTFSTLTVSNMSPEDSSIYLCSVAEGTGSQSSYGYTFGSGTRLTVV.

This clonotype is classed as medium-sized. V and J are TRBV7-2 and TRBJ1-1; no reliable D call. The CDR3 runs 16 residues. V lost 2 bases to trimming and J lost 5 bases, with 18 bases between them. Germline V gene sequence: CDR1 SGHTA, CDR2 FQGNSA. This CDR3 reads CASSLQDSGMGTEAFF. CDR3 coding DNA: TGTGCCAGCAGCTTACAAGACTCGGGTATGGGTACTGAAGCTTTCTTT.

V and J are TRBV21-1 and TRBJ1-2; TRBD1 is the table's D call and was not checked against the DNA. TRBV21-1 is assigned pseudogene status. CDR3 length: 21 amino acids. The CDR3 bases are TGTGCCAGCACCCCAACGCTCGGTTCTTCTGAAGGGGGAGTAACGAACTATGGCTACACCTTC. It encodes CASTPTLGSSEGGVTNYGYTF.

The chain combines TRBV20-1 with TRBJ2-2; D not resolved. Germline V gene sequence: CDR1 DFQATT, CDR2 SNEGSKA (reference sequence). The V end lost 0 bases, the J end lost 5 bases, and 10 bases lay between the germline ends. This CDR3 spans 14 amino acids. This CDR3 reads CSARDRALTGELFF. The CDR3 bases are TGCAGTGCTAGAGATCGCGCGCTAACCGGGGAGCTGTTTTTT.

This clonotype has only a few counts. The gene calls are TRBV7-8 and TRBJ1-4, with D unresolved. Germline loops: CDR1 SGHVS, CDR2 FQNEAQ. This CDR3 region has 15 residues. The V and J ends lost 5 bases and 6 bases respectively, with 16 bases between them. The CDR3 sequence is CASSPPEGKDEKLFF. The CDR3 DNA sequence: TGTGCCAGCAGCCCCCCGGAGGGAAAAGATGAAAAACTGTTTTTT.

This clonotype is labeled medium-sized. The rearrangement links TRBV27 to TRBJ1-5; 7 positions match TRBD1. V lost 0 bases to trimming and J lost 2 bases; unmatched junction nucleotides: 4. The CDR3 spans 16 residues. From germline, CDR1 is MNHEY and CDR2 SMNVEV (reference sequence). DNA of the CDR3: TGTGCCAGCAGTTTATCCAGCAGGGGGGGCAATCAGCCCCAGCATTTT. It translates to CASSLSSRGGNQPQHF.

This clonotype came up many times. The chain links TRBV3-1 to TRBJ2-2; 7 positions match TRBD1. The ends lost 4 bases at V and 6 bases at J; junction bases unmatched: 11. This CDR3 spans 16 amino acids. Germline CDR1 and CDR2: LGHDT and YNNKEL (reference sequence). CDR3 amino acids: CASSLNRGSKAGELFF. CDR3 in DNA: TGTGCCAGCAGCCTCAACAGGGGCAGCAAAGCCGGGGAGCTGTTTTTT. Complete variable domain (other parts from reference TRBV3-1 and TRBJ2-2): DTAVSQTPKYLVTQMGNDKSIKCEQNLGHDTMYWYKQDSKKFLKIMFSYNNKELIINETVPNRFSPKSPDKAHLNLHINSLELGDSAVYFCASSLNRGSKAGELFFGEGSRLTVL.

This clonotype ranks as medium-sized (0.01 to 0.1%). This chain uses TRBV29-1 with TRBJ2-1, with 7 positions matching TRBD1. The CDR3 totals 14 residues. The germline V gene encodes CDR1 SQVTM and CDR2 ANQGSEA. V was pared by 5 bases and J by 2 bases, with 6 bases of the junction left unmatched. The CDR3 DNA reads TGCAGCGTTCCGGACAGGACGCCCTACAATGAGCAGTTCTTC. Translated: CSVPDRTPYNEQFF.

The table lists this clonotype with many counts. A much larger clonotype is one base distant, so this may be a read error. The chain carries TRBV7-9 and TRBJ2-3; TRBD2 aligns across 7 bases. Germline CDR1 SEHNR, CDR2 FQNEAQ (reference sequence). This CDR3 is 14 amino acids long. The CDR3 protein is CVSSTGAGENTQYF. Here the CDR3 DNA reads TGTGTCAGCAGCACGGGCGCGGGAGAAAATACGCAGTATTTT.